This is a list of T cell receptor beta chains from one sample in a study of CD8+ T cells in alopecia areata. Sequencing was performed with immunoSEQ multiplex PCR; in TCRdb, only in-frame clones are kept and a portion is missing. Of roughly 150,000 clones listed, roughly 50% are singletons. The sequenced sample was CD4+ T cells sorted from blood, obtained at week 0. The receptors stem from a human donor with alopecia areata. The CDR3 runs from the conserved cysteine through the conserved F or W. The D gene is left open where the match is weak. Expanded clones are given a class, and other clones once, few, many or no size at all.

clone_size,v_call,j_call,d_call,cdr3_aa,cdr3_nt
few,TRBV14,TRBJ2-6,NA,CASSRALPGASSGANVLTF,TGTGCCAGCAGTCGAGCCCTGCCAGGGGCGAGCTCTGGGGCCAACGTCCTGACTTTC
NA,TRBV10-2,TRBJ2-1,TRBD2,CASRSGGANEQFF,TGCGCCAGCCGGAGCGGGGGGGCCAATGAGCAGTTCTTC
few,TRBV4-2,TRBJ1-1,TRBD1,CASSQAMTGGGLETEAFF,TGTGCCAGCAGCCAAGCCATGACAGGGGGCGGGCTAGAGACTGAAGCTTTCTTT
few,TRBV30,TRBJ1-2,NA,CAWSPARTAFF,TGTGCCTGGAGTCCAGCAAGGACAGCTTTCTTC
few,TRBV7-6,TRBJ2-2,TRBD2,CASSRIPRLAGNTGELFF,TGTGCCAGCAGCCGGATACCTAGACTAGCGGGGAACACCGGGGAGCTGTTTTTT
NA,TRBV7-2,TRBJ2-1,NA,CASSLDGGSSYNEQFF,TGTGCCAGCAGCTTAGACGGCGGAAGCTCCTACAATGAGCAGTTCTTC
NA,TRBV18,TRBJ1-3,NA,CASSTTKENTIYF,TGTGCCAGCTCTACAACTAAGGAAAACACCATATATTTT
NA,TRBV5-6,TRBJ2-7,TRBD1,CASSFYDRGYEQYF,TGTGCCAGCAGCTTCTATGACAGGGGGTACGAGCAGTACTTC
few,TRBV10-3,TRBJ2-7,NA,CAISADSTSYEQYF,TGTGCCATCAGTGCCGACAGTACCTCCTACGAGCAGTACTTC
NA,TRBV30,TRBJ1-1,NA,CAWSMNTEAFF,TGTGCCTGGAGTATGAACACTGAAGCTTTCTTT
NA,TRBV7-8,TRBJ1-5,TRBD1,CASSLGTGTGEQPQHF,TGTGCCAGCAGCTTAGGAACCGGGACAGGGGAACAGCCCCAGCATTTT
few,TRBV5-1,TRBJ2-5,NA,CASSAPKDSGQETQYF,TGCGCCAGCAGCGCGCCTAAGGATAGCGGACAAGAGACCCAGTACTTC